The 19 T cell receptor beta chains given below trace back to one sample, sequenced in a study of metastatic and nonmetastatic thyroid tumors. Not a single patient had been given any form of treatment at any point before undergoing thyroid surgery. TCRdb re-analyzed the PCR reads through MiXCR. The repertoire has fewer than 100,000 clones, more than 12% of them found once; the top ten carry 3% to 4.5%. The sequenced material came from blood. These receptors were obtained from a female donor with papillary thyroid cancer or a benign thyroid nodule (not recorded which). Some clones in this sample may be carry-over from other donors' samples.

This clone was seen only a few times. It may be a read error: a sequence one base away is much more abundant. V gene TRBV18 combines with J gene TRBJ2-5; tentatively, D is TRBD1 or TRBD2 (5 bases each). This CDR3 contains 15 residues. CDR1 KGHSH and CDR2 LQKENI come from the germline V gene. The CDR3 nucleotides read TGTGCCAGCTCACCACCTGGGGACCTCCAAGAGACCCGGTACTTC. It yields the protein CASSPPGDLQETRYF.

This clone was observed many times. The rearrangement uses TRBV6-1 and TRBJ1-3, with D perhaps matching TRBD1 (6 bases). Germline loops: CDR1 MNHNS, CDR2 SASEGT. V dropped 2 bases and J dropped 4 bases, with 12 bases sitting between them. The CDR3 is 15 amino acids. The CDR3 DNA sequence: TGTGCCAGCAGTGAATTTGGGGGCGACGGAAACACCATATATTTT. It yields the protein CASSEFGGDGNTIYF.

This clone was seen ten or more times. The J gene is TRBJ1-2, the V gene TRBV28, with D possibly being TRBD1 (6 bases). Germline V CDR1 and CDR2: MDHEN, SYDVKM. This CDR3 contains 13 residues. V lost 6 bases, J lost 1 base, and 9 bases lay in between. CDR3 protein: CASSPQGNYGYTF. In DNA form, the CDR3 reads TGTGCCAGCAGCCCACAGGGTAACTATGGCTACACCTTC.

This clone was seen more than once but under ten times. The chain couples TRBV4-1 to TRBJ1-1; D remains unclear. V lost 0 bases, J lost 4 bases, and 9 bases lay in between. CDR1 and CDR2 (germline): MGHRA, YSYEKL. This CDR3 comprises 14 residues. The CDR3 region has the DNA TGCGCCAGCAGCCAAGATCCCCGGAGCACTGAAGCTTTCTTT. It yields the protein CASSQDPRSTEAFF.

This clone was seen ten or more times. The chain joins TRBV11-2 to TRBJ2-5; a weak D match, TRBD1 (6 bases). V lost 5 bases and J lost 3, with 19 bases in between. Germline CDR1 SGHAT, CDR2 FQNNGV. The CDR3 covers 16 residues. The DNA for the CDR3 is TGTGCCAGCAGCCGCCTTGACTCGAAGGGGGAAGAGACCCAGTACTTC. Translated: CASSRLDSKGEETQYF.

This clone was seen ten or more times. The CDR3 nucleotides read TGTGCCAGCAACTCCGGGCTCTATAATTCACCCCTCCACTTT. Residues: CASNSGLYNSPLHF. V is TRBV3-1 and J is TRBJ1-6; D remains unclear. The length of the CDR3 is 14 residues. The germline V and J ends were trimmed by 7 bases and 3 bases, with 10 bases remaining between them. The germline V gene encodes CDR1 LGHDT and CDR2 YNNKEL (reference sequence).

The chain carries TRBV3-1 and TRBJ1-1; D unclear. Germline V gene lookup returns CDR1 LGHDT and CDR2 YNNKEL (reference sequence). The V end lost 0 bases, the J end lost 4 bases, and 6 bases lay between the germline ends. The CDR3 spans 13 residues. In DNA form, the CDR3 reads TGTGCCAGCAGCCAAGAGGGTTCCACTGAAGCTTTCTTT. Amino acids: CASSQEGSTEAFF.

This clone turned up a few times. V is TRBV6-5 and J is TRBJ1-5; tentative D call: TRBD1 (5 bases). The CDR3 sequence is 13 residues long. From germline, CDR1 is MNHEY and CDR2 SVGAGI. V was shortened by 4 bases and J by 3 bases, with 7 bases between the two germline ends. The CDR3 DNA reads as TGTGCCAGCAGTTTAGGGGACAATCAGCCCCAGCATTTT. Protein sequence: CASSLGDNQPQHF.

This clone was counted a few times. A junction boundary mismatches the germline segment, possibly from a read error. The rearrangement uses TRBV15 and TRBJ1-2; D might be TRBD1 (6 bases). Germline loops: CDR1 LNHNV, CDR2 YYDKDF (reference sequence). The CDR3 is made up of 15 amino acids. The CDR3: CATSKGGGGPYGYNF. CDR3 coding DNA: TGTGCCACCAGCAAAGGAGGGGGGGGCCCCTATGGCTACAACTTC.

This clone was observed many times. This chain joins TRBV11-2 and TRBJ2-5; unclear D gene. Germline V gives CDR1 SGHAT, CDR2 FQNNGV. The length of the CDR3 is 11 residues. V was cut by 8 bases and J by 1 base, with 5 bases left in between. Here the CDR3 reads CASGSQETQYF. CDR3 nucleotide sequence: TGTGCCAGCGGCAGCCAAGAGACCCAGTACTTC.

This clone has a count of ten or more. The chain is built from TRBV20-1 and TRBJ1-5, with no clear D. There are 15 residues in the CDR3. The ends were cut back, 0 bases at V and 4 bases at J, with 13 bases in the middle. The germline V gene encodes CDR1 DFQATT and CDR2 SNEGSKA (reference sequence). CDR3 in DNA: TGCAGTGCTAGAGATACCCGGGCGGGGAATCAGCCCCAGCATTTT. Protein: CSARDTRAGNQPQHF.

On this clone: A much larger clone differs by one base, so this may be a read error. The chain recombines TRBV10-3 with TRBJ1-4; D is ambiguous. The V end was cut by 8 bases, the J end by 3 bases, with 13 bases between. Looked up from germline, CDR1 is ENHRY and CDR2 is SYGVKD. This CDR3 contains 14 residues. CDR3 in amino acids: CAIDRGNANEKLFF. The CDR3 DNA is TGTGCCATCGACCGAGGAAACGCTAATGAAAAACTGTTTTTT.

A note on this clone: A read error may explain this, as a much larger clone is one base away. Other DNA sequences within the sample encode an identical CDR3. The rearrangement uses TRBV2 and TRBJ2-5; no definite D call. The germline CDR1 and CDR2 sequences are SNHLY and FYNNEI. The length of the CDR3 is 13 residues. In DNA form, the CDR3 reads TGTGCTAGCAGTGAAGCCGTAGTGGAGACCCAGTACTTC. This gives the protein CASSEAVVETQYF.

This clone was detected many times. The genes are TRBV3-1 and TRBJ1-2; 8 nucleotides agree with TRBD1. The CDR3 is 14 residues long. Germline V gene sequence: CDR1 LGHDT, CDR2 YNNKEL (reference sequence). J gave up 6 bases and V 6 bases, and 9 bases lay outside the gene matches. The CDR3 bases are TGTGCCAGCAGAGGAGACAGGGGAGGAAATGGCTACACCTTC. It encodes CASRGDRGGNGYTF.

There are a few counts of this clone. Given a much more abundant clone one base away, this may be a read error. V gene TRBV20-1 combines with J gene TRBJ1-4, with 8 bases lining up with TRBD1. CDR1 and CDR2 from the germline V gene are DFQATT and SNEGSKA (reference sequence). Germline trimming cut 6 bases from V and 8 bases from J; bases unmatched to any gene: 8. The CDR3 contains 13 residues. The CDR3 spells CSAPGQAAEKLFF. CDR3 bases: TGCAGTGCCCCGGGACAGGCGGCCGAAAAACTGTTTTTT.

This clone has ten or more counts. This rearrangement joins TRBV2 to TRBJ2-7; D uncertain. Trimming pared 3 bases from V and 5 bases from J, leaving 17 bases between. CDR1 and CDR2 (germline): SNHLY, FYNNEI. The CDR3 extends over 15 amino acids. DNA for the CDR3: TGTGCCAGCAGTGAGGGATACGACATGTATCACGAGCAGTACTTC. This sequence encodes CASSEGYDMYHEQYF.

This clone showed up many times. The J gene is TRBJ2-1, the V gene TRBV19, with D unclear. V was trimmed by 7 bases and J by 6 bases, leaving 16 bases between them. CDR1 is LNHDA and CDR2 is SQIVND in the germline V gene (reference sequence). The CDR3 runs 14 residues. The CDR3 region is CASTAHTVINEQFF. The CDR3 bases are TGTGCCAGTACGGCCCACACAGTCATCAATGAGCAGTTCTTC.

V and J are TRBV9 and TRBJ2-7; D is perhaps TRBD2 (7 bases). The V gene's germline CDR1 is SGDLS and CDR2 YYNGEE. V lost 4 bases to trimming and J lost 5 bases, with 16 bases between them. The CDR3 runs 14 residues. The CDR3 DNA reads TGTGCCAGCAGCATTGGGGGGGCCCGCGACGAGCAGTACTTC. This sequence encodes CASSIGGARDEQYF.

This clone was seen repeatedly, ten times or more. The chain carries TRBV6-1 and TRBJ2-1; TRBD2 aligns across 7 bases. With V trimmed by 6 bases and J by 2 bases, 10 bases remained unmatched. Germline V gene sequence: CDR1 MNHNS, CDR2 SASEGT. CDR3 length equals 16 residues. Here the CDR3 reads CASRPSGATPYNEQFF. In nucleotides, the CDR3 is TGTGCCAGCAGGCCAAGCGGGGCGACTCCCTACAATGAGCAGTTCTTC.